This TCR beta chain was captured in a study of cytomegalovirus exposure and HLA in healthy donors. Broader study findings: In vitro assays verified that three CMV-associated chains recognized CMV antigens specifically. Some TCR beta chains (about 170 of them) were listed as cytomegalovirus-associated.

Everyone who donated was a healthy bone marrow donor. PCR used 60 Vbeta primers and 13 Jbeta primers. Method: immunoSEQ multiplex PCR; TCRdb's copy keeps in-frame clones and lacks some. The sample lists 150,000 to 200,000 clones; around 82% were seen once. About this clone: Antigen: not known.

CDR1 is SGDLS, CDR2 YYNGEE, per germline. The CDR3 length is 16 residues. V shed 4 bases and J shed 0 bases, with 14 bases lying between them. The sequenced sample consisted of PBMCs. The V call is TRBV9, the J call TRBJ1-3; D remains unclear. This clonotype was obtained from a boy under 18 in good health and CMV-seronegative. The CDR3 sequence: CASSPSPGNSGNTIYF. In DNA form, the CDR3 reads TGTGCCAGCAGCCCGTCCCCCGGGAACTCTGGAAACACCATATATTTT. The whole variable domain, remainder taken from reference TRBV9 and TRBJ1-3, is DSGVTQTPKHLITATGQRVTLRCSPRSGDLSVYWYQQSLDQGLQFLIQYYNGEERAKGNILERFSAQQFPDLHSELNLSSLELGDSALYFCASSPSPGNSGNTIYFGEGSWLTVV.